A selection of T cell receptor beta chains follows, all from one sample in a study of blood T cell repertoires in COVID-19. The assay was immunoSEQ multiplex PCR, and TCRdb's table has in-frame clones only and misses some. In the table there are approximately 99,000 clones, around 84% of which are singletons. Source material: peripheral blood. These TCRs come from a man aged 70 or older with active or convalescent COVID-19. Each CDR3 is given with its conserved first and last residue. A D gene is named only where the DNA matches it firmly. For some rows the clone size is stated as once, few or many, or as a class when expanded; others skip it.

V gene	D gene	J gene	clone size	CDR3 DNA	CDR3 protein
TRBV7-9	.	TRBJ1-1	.	TGTGCCAGCAGCCCCCAGGGGATTGGCACTGAAGCTTTCTTT	CASSPQGIGTEAFF
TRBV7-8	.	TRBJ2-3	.	TGTGCCAGCAGCTTAGAATCTAGCACAGATACGCAGTATTTT	CASSLESSTDTQYF
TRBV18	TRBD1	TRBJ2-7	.	TGTGCCAGCTCACCAAGGGACAGGGCCTCCTACGAGCAGTACTTC	CASSPRDRASYEQYF
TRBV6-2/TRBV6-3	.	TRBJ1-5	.	TGTGCCAGCAGTATTTACGGAGATCAGCCCCAGCATTTT	CASSIYGDQPQHF
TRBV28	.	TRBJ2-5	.	TGTGCCAGCAGTCTCTCCCCTGGACAGCTTCAAGAGACCCAGTACTTC	CASSLSPGQLQETQYF
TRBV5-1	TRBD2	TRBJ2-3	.	TGCGCCAGCAGCTTGGGAGGAGGAGCGGGGATCACAGATACGCAGTATTTT	CASSLGGGAGITDTQYF
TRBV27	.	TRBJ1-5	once	TGTGCCAGCAGTTCGGGGTTGAGCAATCAGCCCCAGCATTTT	CASSSGLSNQPQHF
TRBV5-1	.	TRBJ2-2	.	TGCGCCAGCAGCTTGGAGCAATCAGGGAACACCGGGGAGCTGTTTTTT	CASSLEQSGNTGELFF
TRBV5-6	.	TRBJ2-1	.	TGTGCCAGCAGCTTGGCCGGGACTGGGAAAAGGAATGAGCAGTTCTTC	CASSLAGTGKRNEQFF
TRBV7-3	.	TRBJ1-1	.	TGTGCCAGCAGCTTAACTAGATTGAACACTGAAGCTTTCTTT	CASSLTRLNTEAFF
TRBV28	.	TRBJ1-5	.	TGTGCCAGCAGCCGCCTTGGGGGGGGCGATCAGCCCCAGCATTTT	CASSRLGGGDQPQHF
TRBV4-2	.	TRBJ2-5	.	TGTGCCAGCAGCCAAGAAGCAACAGGGTTCCAAGAGACCCAGTACTTC	CASSQEATGFQETQYF
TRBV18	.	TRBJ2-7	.	TGTGCCAGCTCCCCCTCGGGCTCCTACGAGCAGTACTTC	CASSPSGSYEQYF
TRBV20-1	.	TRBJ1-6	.	TGCAGTGCTAGTCCCGGAGGGTCACCCCTCCACTTT	CSASPGGSPLHF
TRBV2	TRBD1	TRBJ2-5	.	TGTGCCAGCATCCAAGAGGGGGCCCAAGAGACCCAGTACTTC	CASIQEGAQETQYF
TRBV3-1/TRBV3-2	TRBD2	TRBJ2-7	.	TGTGCCAGCAGCCAAGGACTAGCGGGGGGGTACGAACAGTACTTC	CASSQGLAGGYEQYF
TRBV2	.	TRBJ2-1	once	TGTGCCAGCAGGCAAAACAGGGAGGGCTCCTACAATGAGCAGTTCTTC	CASRQNREGSYNEQFF
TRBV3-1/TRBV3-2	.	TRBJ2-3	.	TGTGCCAGCAGCCAAGATAGTGGGGCAGAAGATACGCAGTATTTT	CASSQDSGAEDTQYF
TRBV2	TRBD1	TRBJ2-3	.	TGTGCCAGCAGTTTAGTACAGGGGGCAGATACGCAGTATTTT	CASSLVQGADTQYF
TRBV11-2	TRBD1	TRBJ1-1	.	TGTGCCAGCAGCTCGGACAGGGGGACTGAAGCTTTCTTT	CASSSDRGTEAFF
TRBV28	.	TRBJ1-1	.	TGTGCCAGCAGCCTCGGGGGAGCGGGAGGGGCTAGGACTGAAGCTTTCTTT	CASSLGGAGGARTEAFF
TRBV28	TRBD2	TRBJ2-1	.	TGTGCCAGCACTAGCGGGGGGGCCTATGAGCAGTTCTTC	CASTSGGAYEQFF
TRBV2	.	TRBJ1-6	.	TGTGCCAGCAGTTTTCCGGGACAATTGAATTCACCCCTCCACTTT	CASSFPGQLNSPLHF
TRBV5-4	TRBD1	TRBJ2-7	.	TGTGCCAGCAGCCTTCCCGGGACAGGGACCTACGAGCAGTACTTC	CASSLPGTGTYEQYF
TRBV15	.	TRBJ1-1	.	TGTGCCACCAGCCCCCCCGTCGGGTACACTGAAGCTTTCTTT	CATSPPVGYTEAFF
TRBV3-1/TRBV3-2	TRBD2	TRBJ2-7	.	TGTGCCAGCAGCCAAGGTCCGGGGGGACTGGCCTACGAGCAGTACTTC	CASSQGPGGLAYEQYF
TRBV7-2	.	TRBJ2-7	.	TGTGCCAGCAGCCTAGAACAGGGTGCGGGCGAGCAGTACTTC	CASSLEQGAGEQYF
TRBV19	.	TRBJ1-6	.	TGTGCCAGTAGTGGAGACAGAGATTCACCCCTCCACTTT	CASSGDRDSPLHF
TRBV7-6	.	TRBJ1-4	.	TGTGCCAGCAGCTTATACCGTCAGGGGCAGGGTGAAAAACTGTTTTTT	CASSLYRQGQGEKLFF
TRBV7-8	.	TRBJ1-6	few	TGTGCCAGCAGCTTGATCCGGAATTCACCCCTCCACTTT	CASSLIRNSPLHF
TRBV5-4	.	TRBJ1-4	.	TGTGCCAGCAGCTTGGGGACAGCTAATGAAAAACTGTTTTTT	CASSLGTANEKLFF